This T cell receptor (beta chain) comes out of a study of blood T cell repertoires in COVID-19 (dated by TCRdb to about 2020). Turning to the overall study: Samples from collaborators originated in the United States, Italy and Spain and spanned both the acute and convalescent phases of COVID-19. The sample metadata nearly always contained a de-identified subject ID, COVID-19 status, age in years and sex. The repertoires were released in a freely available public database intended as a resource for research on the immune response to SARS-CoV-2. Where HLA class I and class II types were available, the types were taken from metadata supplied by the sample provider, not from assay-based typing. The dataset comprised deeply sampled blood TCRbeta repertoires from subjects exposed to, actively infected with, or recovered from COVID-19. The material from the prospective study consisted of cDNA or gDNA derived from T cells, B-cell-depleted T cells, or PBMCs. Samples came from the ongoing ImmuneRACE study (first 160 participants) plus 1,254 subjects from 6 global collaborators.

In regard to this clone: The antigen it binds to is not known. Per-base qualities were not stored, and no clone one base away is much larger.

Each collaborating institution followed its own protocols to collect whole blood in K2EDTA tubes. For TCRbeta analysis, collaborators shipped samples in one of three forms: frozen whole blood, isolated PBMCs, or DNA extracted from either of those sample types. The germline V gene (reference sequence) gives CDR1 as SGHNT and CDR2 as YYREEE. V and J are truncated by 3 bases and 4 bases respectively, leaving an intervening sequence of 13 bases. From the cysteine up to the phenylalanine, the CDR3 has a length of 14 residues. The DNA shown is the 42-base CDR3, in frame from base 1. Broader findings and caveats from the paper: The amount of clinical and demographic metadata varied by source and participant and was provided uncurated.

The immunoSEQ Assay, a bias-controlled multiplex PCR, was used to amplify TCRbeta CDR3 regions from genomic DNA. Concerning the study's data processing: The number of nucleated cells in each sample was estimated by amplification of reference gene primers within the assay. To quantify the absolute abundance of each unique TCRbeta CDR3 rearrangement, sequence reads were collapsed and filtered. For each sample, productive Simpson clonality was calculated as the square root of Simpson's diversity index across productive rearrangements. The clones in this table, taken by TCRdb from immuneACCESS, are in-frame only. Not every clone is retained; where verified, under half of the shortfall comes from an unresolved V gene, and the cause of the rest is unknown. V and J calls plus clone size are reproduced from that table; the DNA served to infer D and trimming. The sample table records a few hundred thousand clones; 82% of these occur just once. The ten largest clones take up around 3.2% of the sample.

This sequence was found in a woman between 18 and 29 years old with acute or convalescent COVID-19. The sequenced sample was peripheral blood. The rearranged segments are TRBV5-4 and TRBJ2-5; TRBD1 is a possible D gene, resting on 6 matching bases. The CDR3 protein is CASSWGQYLETQYF. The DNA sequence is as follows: TGTGCCAGCAGCTGGGGGCAATACCTAGAGACCCAGTACTTC. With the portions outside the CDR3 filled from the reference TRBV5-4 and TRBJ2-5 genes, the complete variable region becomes ETGVTQSPTHLIKTRGQQVTLRCSSQSGHNTVSWYQQALGQGPQFIFQYYREEENGRGNFPPRFSGLQFPNYSSELNVNALELDDSALYLCASSWGQYLETQYFGPGTRLLVL.